This is a list of T cell receptor beta chains from one sample in a study of OX40 agonist ivuxolimab in advanced cancers. Profiling relied on immunoSEQ multiplex PCR, and the TCRdb table lists in-frame clones only, not all of them. Of tens of thousands of clones in the sample, over 75% were seen once. The sample here was CD4+ or CD8+ T cells sorted from blood, taken in a trial of the OX40 agonist ivuxolimab. These receptors were obtained from an adult with an advanced solid tumor such as melanoma, head and neck, liver or kidney cancer. Each CDR3 is given with its conserved first and last residue. The order of the fields is CDR3 length, V gene, CDR3 protein.

length: 16; V: TRBV10-3; CDR3: CAISLSRAEGYNEQFF
length: 12; V: TRBV6-6; CDR3: CASRESTDTQYF
length: 14; V: TRBV7-2; CDR3: CASTLQPATDTQYF
length: 15; V: TRBV7-7; CDR3: CASSLGTGRQETQYF
length: 16; V: TRBV10-3; CDR3: CAISEGTSGGQGTQYF
length: 14; V: TRBV18; CDR3: CASSPGGGNTEAFF
length: 14; V: TRBV5-1; CDR3: CASRVEGNTDTQYF
length: 17; V: TRBV5-1; CDR3: CASSPQGGHSSGNTIYF
length: 15; V: TRBV7-2; CDR3: CASSSTGVEGEKLFF
length: 14; V: TRBV7-2; CDR3: CASSVGQGWETQYF
length: 14; V: TRBV5-1; CDR3: CASRKRESQHEQYF
length: 15; V: TRBV19; CDR3: CASSRGQGAQETQYF
length: 13; V: TRBV9; CDR3: CASSVGPEGEAFF
length: 14; V: TRBV5-1; CDR3: CASSWTGGNYGYTF
length: 17; V: TRBV19; CDR3: CASRLSGVGFGKNIQYF
length: 14; V: TRBV2; CDR3: CATRRDSLLETQYF
length: 15; V: TRBV4-3; CDR3: CASSQDWMVANVLTF
length: 14; V: TRBV5-1; CDR3: CASSLAWGTDTQYF
length: 17; V: TRBV23-1; CDR3: CASSHPGQDLAKNIQYF
length: 17; V: TRBV10-3; CDR3: CAISGHQAGDVNYGYTF
length: 15; V: TRBV5-4; CDR3: CASSRSGGGNSPLHF
length: 14; V: TRBV19; CDR3: CASSIGGSDYGYTF
length: 11; V: TRBV29-1; CDR3: CSVYGNGGYTF
length: 14; V: TRBV6-6; CDR3: CASSTTAMNTEAFF
length: 13; V: TRBV27; CDR3: CASKGNLRYEQYF
length: 13; V: TRBV2; CDR3: CASSEEDLATQYF
length: 13; V: TRBV5-1; CDR3: CASSLSLVGGYTF